The rows below give T cell receptor beta chains drawn from one sample of a study of human T cells and chemical hapten exposure. TCRdb reprocessed the RACE reads via MiXCR and lists one record per CDR3 protein. The sample has about 99,000 distinct CDR3 sequences; around 12% are singletons. The sequences come from whole blood, collected in connection with sensitization to the hapten diphenylcyclopropenone (DPC). The receptors shown here come from a woman aged 40 to 50 with alopecia areata. Some clones in this sample may be carry-over from other donors' samples. Each CDR3 is given with its conserved first and last residue. Each record gives: V gene, clone size, J gene, D gene, CDR3 protein, CDR3 DNA. D genes are given only for firm matches. Size values are once, few and many counts, or a class for expanded clones, and some rows have none.

TRBV7-2	few	TRBJ1-6	NA	CASSPRQGGGPLHF	TGTGCCAGCAGCCCTCGGCAGGGAGGGGGACCCCTCCACTTT
TRBV5-5	few	TRBJ2-3	TRBD2	CASSPRGSGRAYPLAEDTQYF	TGTGCCAGCAGCCCCCGGGGGAGCGGGAGGGCCTATCCCCTTGCAGAAGATACGCAGTATTTT
TRBV5-6	few	TRBJ2-2	NA	CASSLRGGELFF	TGTGCCAGCAGCTTGAGGGGCGGGGAGCTGTTTTTT
TRBV5-1	many	TRBJ1-2	NA	CASSPGHNYGYTF	TGCGCCAGCAGCCCGGGACACAACTATGGCTACACCTTC
TRBV11-2	NA	TRBJ2-1	NA	CASSPPRRGGEQFF	TGTGCCAGCAGCCCCCCGAGGAGGGGTGGTGAGCAGTTCTTC
TRBV9	NA	TRBJ2-7	NA	CASSSMDGSYEQYF	TGTGCCAGCAGCTCCATGGACGGGTCCTACGAGCAGTACTTC
TRBV29-1	NA	TRBJ1-1	NA	CSAQRNTEAFF	TGCAGCGCTCAGAGGAACACTGAAGCTTTCTTT
TRBV2	many	TRBJ1-5	NA	CASSDTRQPQHF	TGTGCCAGCAGTGATACACGGCAGCCCCAGCATTTT
TRBV20-1	NA	TRBJ1-1	NA	CSARDLQGFSEAFF	TGCAGTGCTAGAGATCTTCAAGGGTTTTCTGAAGCTTTCTTT
TRBV15	few	TRBJ2-3	NA	CATSRFSTGRSADTQYF	TGTGCCACCAGCAGATTCTCGACGGGGAGAAGCGCAGATACGCAGTATTTT
TRBV10-3	NA	TRBJ2-3	TRBD1	CAISKGQGDMQYF	TGTGCCATCAGTAAGGGACAGGGGGACATGCAGTATTTT
TRBV4-2	few	TRBJ1-5	NA	CASSQAGDNQPQHF	TGTGCCAGCAGCCAAGCTGGGGACAATCAGCCCCAGCATTTT
TRBV20-1	NA	TRBJ2-7	NA	CSARASLVINEQYF	TGCAGTGCTAGAGCCTCACTAGTGATCAACGAGCAGTACTTC
TRBV11-2	few	TRBJ1-4	TRBD1	CASSLSLTGAMEKLFF	TGTGCCAGCAGCTTATCGTTGACAGGGGCGATGGAAAAACTGTTTTTT
TRBV29-1	NA	TRBJ2-5	NA	CSVIGNQETQYF	TGCAGCGTTATCGGGAACCAAGAGACCCAGTACTTC
TRBV6-5	few	TRBJ2-3	TRBD1	CASSYGDREVDTQYF	TGTGCCAGCAGTTACGGGGACAGGGAGGTAGATACGCAGTATTTT
TRBV28	many	TRBJ2-3	NA	CASSPWRERLTDTQYF	TGTGCCAGCAGCCCCTGGAGGGAGAGGTTGACAGATACGCAGTATTTT
TRBV28	few	TRBJ2-2	TRBD1	CASSPRTGRGQNTGELFF	TGTGCCAGCAGTCCCCGGACAGGAAGGGGCCAAAACACCGGGGAGCTGTTTTTT
TRBV18	few	TRBJ2-1	TRBD1	CASSPRGPGTGPFNEQFF	TGTGCCAGCTCACCAAGGGGTCCCGGGACAGGGCCATTCAATGAGCAGTTCTTC
TRBV4-1	many	TRBJ2-3	NA	CASSQGRGSTDTQYF	TGCGCCAGCAGCCAAGGCCGCGGGAGCACAGATACGCAGTATTTT
TRBV6-2/TRBV6-3	many	TRBJ1-5	NA	CASSQGWGNQPQHF	TGTGCCAGCAGTCAGGGCTGGGGGAATCAGCCCCAGCATTTT